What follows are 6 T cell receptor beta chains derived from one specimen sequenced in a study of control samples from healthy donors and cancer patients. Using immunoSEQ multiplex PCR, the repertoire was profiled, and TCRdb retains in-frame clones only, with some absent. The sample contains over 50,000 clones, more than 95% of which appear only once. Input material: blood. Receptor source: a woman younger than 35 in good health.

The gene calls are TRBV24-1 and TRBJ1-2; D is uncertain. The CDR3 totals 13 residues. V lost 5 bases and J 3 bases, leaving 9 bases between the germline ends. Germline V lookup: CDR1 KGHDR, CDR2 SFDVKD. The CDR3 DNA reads TGTGCCACCAGTGTTGCCTCGGACTATGGCTACACCTTC. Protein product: CATSVASDYGYTF.

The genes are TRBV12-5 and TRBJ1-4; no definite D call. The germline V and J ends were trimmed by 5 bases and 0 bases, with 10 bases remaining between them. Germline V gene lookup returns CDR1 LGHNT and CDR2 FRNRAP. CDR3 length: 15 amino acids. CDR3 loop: CASGLAIATNEKLFF. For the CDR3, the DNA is TGTGCTAGTGGTCTAGCGATTGCAACTAATGAAAAACTGTTTTTT. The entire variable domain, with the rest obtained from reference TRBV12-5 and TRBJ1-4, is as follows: DARVTQTPRHKVTEMGQEVTMRCQPILGHNTVFWYRQTMMQGLELLAYFRNRAPLDDSGMPKDRFSAEMPDATLATLKIQPSEPRDSAVYFCASGLAIATNEKLFFGSGTQLSVL.

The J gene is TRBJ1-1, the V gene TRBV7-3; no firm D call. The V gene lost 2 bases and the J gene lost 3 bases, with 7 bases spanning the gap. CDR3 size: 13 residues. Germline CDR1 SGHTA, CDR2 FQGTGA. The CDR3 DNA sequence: TGTGCCAGCAGCTTACGGACCTACACTGAAGCTTTCTTT. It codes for CASSLRTYTEAFF.

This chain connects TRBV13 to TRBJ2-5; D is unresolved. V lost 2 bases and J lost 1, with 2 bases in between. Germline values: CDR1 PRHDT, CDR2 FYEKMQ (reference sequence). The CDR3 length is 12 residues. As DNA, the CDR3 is TGTGCCAGCAGCTTATTCCAAGAGACCCAGTACTTC. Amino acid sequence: CASSLFQETQYF.

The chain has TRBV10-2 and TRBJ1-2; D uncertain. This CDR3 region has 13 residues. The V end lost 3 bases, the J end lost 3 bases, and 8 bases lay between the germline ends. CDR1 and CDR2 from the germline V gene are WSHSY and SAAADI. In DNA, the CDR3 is TGCGCCAGCAGTGAAGAGAGGGACTATGGCTACACCTTC. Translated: CASSEERDYGYTF.

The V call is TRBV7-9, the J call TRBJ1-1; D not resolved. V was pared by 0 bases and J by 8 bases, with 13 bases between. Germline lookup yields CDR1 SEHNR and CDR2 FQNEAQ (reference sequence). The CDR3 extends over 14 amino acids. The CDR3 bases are TGTGCCAGCAGCTTAGCAGCTATGGGTCCCGAAGCTTTCTTT. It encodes CASSLAAMGPEAFF.